Below are 20 T cell receptor beta chains sequenced from a single sample in a study of cytomegalovirus exposure and HLA in healthy donors. Use of 60 Vbeta and 13 Jbeta primers characterized the PCR. Profiled with immunoSEQ multiplex PCR; TCRdb holds only in-frame clones, not every one. The sample lists about 140,000 clones, 70% to 85% seen once, with less than 1.5% in the top ten. Source material: PBMCs. The receptor set was obtained from a man under 40 in good health and CMV-seropositive.

This chain uses TRBV15 with TRBJ2-1; 8 bases fit TRBD2. Germline-derived CDR1 and CDR2 are LNHNV and YYDKDF (reference sequence). Losses at the gene ends were 4 bases for V and 7 bases for J; bases not matched to a gene: 15. The CDR3 is made up of 17 amino acids. The CDR3 is CATSMAPHSGVRNEQFF. The DNA for the CDR3 is TGTGCCACCAGCATGGCCCCCCATAGCGGGGTTAGGAATGAGCAGTTCTTC.

This chain links TRBV7-2 with TRBJ2-2; 10 nucleotides match TRBD2. Trimming cost V 6 bases and J 4 bases; bases outside gene matches: 5. This CDR3 region has 15 residues. Germline CDR1 SGHTA, CDR2 FQGNSA. The chain's CDR3 is CASSPSGRVTGELFF. In nucleotides, the CDR3 is TGTGCCAGCAGTCCCAGCGGGAGGGTCACCGGGGAGCTGTTTTTT.

This chain links TRBV9 with TRBJ2-3; 12 bases agree with TRBD2. Germline CDR1 is SGDLS and CDR2 is YYNGEE. Losses at the gene ends were 2 bases for V and 0 bases for J; bases not matched to a gene: 19. The CDR3 spans 22 residues. As DNA, the CDR3 is TGTGCCAGCAGCGTCGGACTAGCGGGAAACATATGGAGCGCCTCTAGCACAGATACGCAGTATTTT. Translating gives CASSVGLAGNIWSASSTDTQYF.

The chain couples TRBV5-1 to TRBJ1-1; maybe TRBD1 (6 bases). The germline gives CDR1 SGHRS, CDR2 YFSETQ. This CDR3 has 15 amino acids. Trimming removed 4 bases from V and 4 bases from J, with 17 bases in between. CDR3 DNA sequence: TGCGCCAGCAGCCTTGGGGGGGACACGAGCACTGAAGCTTTCTTT. Protein product: CASSLGGDTSTEAFF.

The table lists this clone with a few counts. The chain employs TRBV4-1 and TRBJ1-3, with D perhaps TRBD1 (5 bases). Per germline, CDR1 MGHRA and CDR2 YSYEKL. The ends were cut back, 3 bases at V and 0 bases at J, with 15 bases in the middle. CDR3 length equals 17 residues. CDR3 bases: TGCGCCAGCAGCCAGGACCCACAGGAGTTCTCTGGAAACACCATATATTTT. The encoded protein is CASSQDPQEFSGNTIYF.

V and J are TRBV27 and TRBJ2-3; the match to TRBD2 covers 9 bases. The CDR3 length is 17 residues. The V gene's germline CDR1 is MNHEY and CDR2 SMNVEV (reference sequence). Trimming took 0 bases from V and 0 from J; bases not matched to a gene: 4. This chain's CDR3 is CASSLSSGGTSTDTQYF. As DNA, the CDR3 is TGTGCCAGCAGTTTATCTAGCGGGGGTACTAGCACAGATACGCAGTATTTT.

This chain's CDR3 is CASSFASQGMDTQYF. CDR3 nucleotides: TGTGCCAGCAGCTTCGCTAGCCAAGGGATGGATACGCAGTATTTT. This chain links TRBV11-3 with TRBJ2-3, with D perhaps TRBD2 (5 bases). The length of the CDR3 is 15 residues. V was cut by 3 bases and J by 6 bases, with 16 bases left in between. Germline CDR1 is SGHNT and CDR2 is YENEEA.

The gene calls are TRBV30 and TRBJ1-1; TRBD1 might be the D (6 bases). V lost 0 bases and J 5 bases, leaving 16 bases between the germline ends. The CDR3 runs 15 residues. Germline lookup yields CDR1 GTSNPN and CDR2 SVGIG (reference sequence). CDR3 in DNA: TGTGCCTGGAGTGTATTGGGGGGGCGCGGAACTGAAGCTTTCTTT. Translated, it gives CAWSVLGGRGTEAFF.

V and J are TRBV27 and TRBJ2-1; 8 bases are a match to TRBD2. Per the germline V gene, CDR1 is MNHEY and CDR2 is SMNVEV (reference sequence). The CDR3 is 13 residues long. Trimming cost V 2 bases and J 10 bases; bases outside gene matches: 4. The CDR3 loop is CASSLTVAGEQFF. The CDR3 bases are TGTGCCAGCAGTTTAACGGTAGCGGGAGAGCAGTTCTTC.

This clone was recorded once. This chain joins TRBV5-5 and TRBJ2-1; TRBD2 matches 7 bases. The V and J ends lost 2 bases and 2 bases, in that order; junction bases with no gene match: 7. The CDR3 runs to 16 residues. The germline CDR1 and CDR2 sequences are SGHKS and YYEKEE (reference sequence). CDR3 DNA: TGTGCCAGCAGCTTCCTCGGGGGGTCGACCTACAATGAGCAGTTCTTC. Translated: CASSFLGGSTYNEQFF.

CDR3 sequence reads: CASSPHPDREISPLHF. In DNA form, the CDR3 reads TGTGCCAGCAGTCCCCACCCGGACAGGGAAATCTCACCCCTCCACTTT. V usage is TRBV6-4 and J usage is TRBJ1-6; 8 bases map to TRBD1. Germline CDR1 is MRHNA and CDR2 is SNTAGT. J lost 10 bases, V lost 5 bases, and 13 bases had no gene match. The CDR3 is 16 amino acids.

This rearrangement joins TRBV6-5 to TRBJ2-7, with a tentative D call TRBD1 (6 bases). This CDR3 spans 15 amino acids. Germline assignment: CDR1 MNHEY and CDR2 SVGAGI. Between the trimmed V and J ends, which lost 4 bases and 2 bases, there was a span of 15 bases. CDR3 in DNA: TGTGCCAGCAGTTTCCAGGACAGTCGGACCTACGAGCAGTACTTC. Its protein is CASSFQDSRTYEQYF.

Only a few counts were recorded for this clone. The chain is built from TRBV6-6 and TRBJ1-5, with 7 bases fitting TRBD1. Germline CDR1 is MNHNY and CDR2 is SVGAGI (reference sequence). The CDR3 length is 14 residues. Germline trimming cut 4 bases from V and 4 bases from J; bases unmatched to any gene: 4. Written as DNA, the CDR3 is TGTGCCAGCAGTTCGACACAGGGGAATCAGCCCCAGCATTTT. Its protein product is CASSSTQGNQPQHF.

This clone turned up a few times. The rearrangement uses TRBV2 and TRBJ1-5, with D maybe TRBD1 (5 bases). Trimming took off 2 bases at V and 4 bases at J, with 9 bases between the two ends. Germline V CDR1 and CDR2: SNHLY, FYNNEI. This CDR3 has 14 residues. The CDR3 loop is CASSEWTPNQPQHF. The CDR3 region has the DNA TGTGCCAGCAGTGAATGGACACCAAATCAGCCCCAGCATTTT.

The chain employs TRBV6-5 and TRBJ2-5, with a weak D call TRBD1 (6 bases). The J call could be wrong; TRBJ2-7 is a better fit for the DNA end. The germline gives CDR1 MNHEY, CDR2 SVGAGI. This CDR3 contains 14 residues. DNA for the CDR3: TGTGCCAGCAGCCCCTCAGGGGCAGGGTTCGAGCAGTACTTC. It is translated as CASSPSGAGFEQYF.

The chain couples TRBV30 to TRBJ2-4, with D hard to call. This CDR3 region has 13 residues. CDR1 GTSNPN and CDR2 SVGIG come from the germline V gene (reference sequence). V was clipped by 2 bases and J by 1 base, with 6 bases between them. Here the CDR3 DNA reads TGTGCCTGGAGTCTGTTGGCCAAAAACATTCAGTACTTC. Translating gives CAWSLLAKNIQYF.

The gene calls are TRBV30 and TRBJ2-1; TRBD2 agrees at 10 bases. J was trimmed by 4 bases and V by 3 bases; bases with no gene match: 9. CDR3 length: 16 residues. Germline V gene data show CDR1 as GTSNPN and CDR2 as SVGIG (reference sequence). This chain's CDR3 is CAWRAYSGGRYNEQFF. The DNA of the CDR3 is TGTGCCTGGAGGGCATATAGCGGGGGGCGGTACAATGAGCAGTTCTTC.

Here the CDR3 reads CASSLGWGQGARVETQYF. DNA for the CDR3: TGTGCCAGCAGCTTAGGGTGGGGACAGGGGGCGCGCGTGGAGACCCAGTACTTC. This chain joins TRBV7-8 and TRBJ2-5, with TRBD1 identical over 12 bases. CDR3 length: 18 residues. Germline loops: CDR1 SGHVS, CDR2 FQNEAQ. Trimming took 1 base from V and 5 from J; bases not matched to a gene: 11.

V usage is TRBV6-6 and J usage is TRBJ2-7, with 10 bases aligning to TRBD1. This CDR3 comprises 15 residues. Germline lookup yields CDR1 MNHNY and CDR2 SVGAGI (reference sequence). V shed 4 bases and J 3 bases; nucleotides not matched to a gene: 6. CDR3 sequence reads: CASSSRQGASYEQYF. CDR3 DNA: TGTGCCAGCAGTTCCCGACAGGGGGCGAGCTACGAGCAGTACTTC.

This clone has more than one count but fewer than ten. This sequence joins TRBV9 and TRBJ2-7, with a weak D call TRBD1 (6 bases). The CDR3 totals 16 residues. The V end was cut by 4 bases, the J end by 0 bases, with 17 bases between. Germline CDR1 SGDLS, CDR2 YYNGEE. As DNA, the CDR3 is TGTGCCAGCAGCCCCACTGGGGGCAGTGACTCCTACGAGCAGTACTTC. Translating gives CASSPTGGSDSYEQYF.